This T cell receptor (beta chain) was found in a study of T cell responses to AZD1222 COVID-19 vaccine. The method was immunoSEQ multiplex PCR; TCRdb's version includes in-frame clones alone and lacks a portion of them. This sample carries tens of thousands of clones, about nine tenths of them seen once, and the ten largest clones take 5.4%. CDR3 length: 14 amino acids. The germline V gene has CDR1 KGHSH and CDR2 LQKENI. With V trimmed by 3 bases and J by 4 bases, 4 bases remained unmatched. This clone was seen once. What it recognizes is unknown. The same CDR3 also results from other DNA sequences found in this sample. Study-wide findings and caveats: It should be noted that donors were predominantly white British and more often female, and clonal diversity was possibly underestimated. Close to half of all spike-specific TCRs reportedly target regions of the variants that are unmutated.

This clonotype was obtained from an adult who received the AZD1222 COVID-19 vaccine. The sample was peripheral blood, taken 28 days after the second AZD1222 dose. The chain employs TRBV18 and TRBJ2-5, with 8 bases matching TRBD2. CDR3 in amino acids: CASSPPGGRETQYF. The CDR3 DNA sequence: TGTGCCAGCTCACCCCCGGGGGGGCGAGAGACCCAGTACTTC.